The rows below give T cell receptor beta chains drawn from one sample of a study of neurological immune-mediated disorders. TCRdb reanalysed the 5' RACE reads using MiXCR and keeps one entry per CDR3 protein. The repertoire includes 17,000 or so distinct CDR3 sequences, approximately 2.5% of them detected once, and 5.5% sits in the top ten. Sequences were obtained from PBMCs. These receptors were obtained from a woman younger than 30 with multiple sclerosis. Each CDR3 is given with its conserved first and last residue. A D gene is named only where the DNA matches it firmly. A row's size may be missing; if present it is once, few, many or a size class.

TRBJ2-1 many TRBV7-9 TRBD1 TGTGCCAGCAGCTTCGGCGACAGGGGAGACAATGAGCAGTTCTTC CASSFGDRGDNEQFF
TRBJ2-3 many TRBV3-1 . TGTGCCAGCAGCCAAGCCGGGACTAGCACAGATACGCAGTATTTT CASSQAGTSTDTQYF
TRBJ1-5 many TRBV6-5 . TGTGCCAGCAGTGCGACCAGGGGAAATCAGCCCCAGCATTTT CASSATRGNQPQHF
TRBJ2-3 many TRBV7-2 . TGTGCCAGCAGCTTAGATCAGCAGACGGGGCACGTTACGCAGTATTTT CASSLDQQTGHVTQYF
TRBJ2-3 many TRBV9 . TGTGCCAGCAGCGTAGAGGCTAGCGACACAGATACGCAGTATTTT CASSVEASDTDTQYF
TRBJ1-2 many TRBV9 . TGTGCCAGCAGCGTAGGGATTGACGGCTATGGCTACACCTTC CASSVGIDGYGYTF
TRBJ1-5 many TRBV29-1 . TGCAGCGTCGGACAGCATAGCAATCAGCCCCAGAATTTT CSVGQHSNQPQNF
TRBJ2-4 many TRBV20-1 . TGCAGTGCTAAGATTACCGGGTCCAGTGGGAACATTCAGTACTTC CSAKITGSSGNIQYF
TRBJ2-3 many TRBV28 . TGTGCCAGCAAAGTCGGCACCACAGATACGCAGTATTTT CASKVGTTDTQYF
TRBJ2-5 few TRBV7-8 . TGTGCCAGCAGGCAACCTGCAGAGACCCAGTACTTC CASRQPAETQYF
TRBJ2-1 many TRBV7-9 TRBD1 TGTGCCAGCAGCTACGACAGGGCAAAAAGCTCCTACAATGAGCAGTTCTTC CASSYDRAKSSYNEQFF
TRBJ1-5 medium-sized TRBV7-2 . TGTGCCAGCAGCCCGGCTTTTAATCAGCCCCAGCATTTT CASSPAFNQPQHF
TRBJ2-3 many TRBV5-6 . TGTGCCAGCAGCCGATCAGATACGCAGTATTTT CASSRSDTQYF
TRBJ2-2 many TRBV7-8 TRBD1 TGTGCCAGCAGACCCGGGACAGGGAACACCGGGGAGCTGTTTTTT CASRPGTGNTGELFF
TRBJ2-3 many TRBV5-1 . TGCGCCAGCAGCTTGGTTAGCACAGATACGCAGTATTTT CASSLVSTDTQYF
TRBJ1-1 many TRBV5-1 . TGCGCCAGCAGCTTGGTCGGGGGGCAGAGCACTGAAGCTTTCTTT CASSLVGGQSTEAFF
TRBJ1-5 many TRBV2 . TGTGCCAGCAGTGAAGGGGATCAGCCCCAGCATTTT CASSEGDQPQHF
TRBJ2-3 many TRBV9 . TGTGCCAGCAGCGTAGGGGATCGAGCGAGAGATACGCAGTATTTT CASSVGDRARDTQYF
TRBJ2-7 many TRBV3-1 TRBD1 TGTGCCAGCAGCCCGGGACAGGGATATTACGAGCAGTACTTC CASSPGQGYYEQYF
TRBJ2-3 many TRBV15 . TGTGCCACCAGCAGAGGGTCCGGCACTAGCACAGATACGCAGTATTTT CATSRGSGTSTDTQYF
TRBJ1-2 many TRBV10-3 . TGTGCCATCAGTGTTGCAGGGGCGGGAGGCTACACCTTC CAISVAGAGGYTF
TRBJ1-2 medium-sized TRBV12-3/TRBV12-4 . TGTGCCAGCAGTTTATACACCTTCTATGGCTACACCTTC CASSLYTFYGYTF
TRBJ2-1 . TRBV6-5 TRBD2 TGTGCCAGCAGTTCCGAGCGGGAGGGCCGAGTCAATGAGCAGTTCTTC CASSSEREGRVNEQFF
TRBJ2-7 many TRBV5-1 TRBD1 TGCGCCAGCAGGAGGGATCCGACCGGGACAGGTGACTACGAGCAGTACTTC CASRRDPTGTGDYEQYF
TRBJ2-7 many TRBV2 TRBD1 TGTGCCAGCACAGACAGGGGAACCTACGAGCAGTACTTC CASTDRGTYEQYF
TRBJ2-3 many TRBV10-1 TRBD1 TGCGCCAGCAGTCGGGACAGAAGCACAGATACGCAGTATTTT CASSRDRSTDTQYF
TRBJ2-2 few TRBV3-1 TRBD2 TGTGCCAGCAGCCGCGGACTAGCGGGAGGGCCGACCGGGGAGCTGTTTTTT CASSRGLAGGPTGELFF
TRBJ1-1 many TRBV12-3/TRBV12-4 . TGTGCCAGCAGGGACGGGAACACTGAAGCTTTCTTT CASRDGNTEAFF
TRBJ2-3 medium-sized TRBV12-3/TRBV12-4 . TGTGCCAGCCTTCGAGATACGCAGTATTTT CASLRDTQYF
TRBJ1-1 few TRBV7-8 TRBD1 TGTGCCAGCAGCTTACCCGGGACAGTGAACACTGAAGCTTTCTTT CASSLPGTVNTEAFF
TRBJ2-7 . TRBV15 . TGTGCCACCAGCAGAAATAACGAGCAGTACTTC CATSRNNEQYF
TRBJ1-2 many TRBV7-2 . TGTGCCAGCAGCCGTATGAACTATGGCTACACCTTC CASSRMNYGYTF
TRBJ2-1 many TRBV7-3 . TGTGCCAGCAGCCTCGGACGGGGGGCCGTCTACAATGAGCAGTTCTTC CASSLGRGAVYNEQFF
TRBJ1-6 . TRBV20-1 TRBD1 TGCAGTGCTAGTTGGCAGGGGGGGAATTCACCCCTCCACTTT CSASWQGGNSPLHF
TRBJ1-1 many TRBV20-1 . TGCAGTGCCCAGGGACGGCTGGAGACTGAAGCTTTCTTT CSAQGRLETEAFF
TRBJ1-2 many TRBV20-1 . TGCAGTGCAAGCCGTGGGGACGATGGCTACACCTTC CSASRGDDGYTF
TRBJ1-5 many TRBV10-1 . TGCGCCAGCCATCAGGGAGTGAAGCCCCAGCATTTT CASHQGVKPQHF
TRBJ1-2 many TRBV11-2 . TGTGCCAGCAGCACACACTTAGCAACGGGCTACACCTTC CASSTHLATGYTF
TRBJ2-1 many TRBV5-1 TRBD2 TGCGCCAGCAGCACGCCTGGACTAGCGGGAGGTCAGAGTGAGCAGTTCTTC CASSTPGLAGGQSEQFF
TRBJ1-5 many TRBV5-1 . TGCGCCAGCAGCTTGCAGGGGCGCGAGGAACAGCCCCAGCATTTT CASSLQGREEQPQHF
TRBJ2-7 many TRBV3-1 TRBD1 TGTGCCAGCAGCCAAGGTTCAGGGGGCTACGAGCAGTACTTC CASSQGSGGYEQYF
TRBJ2-1 . TRBV15 . TGTGCCACCAGGGGTGGAAGCGGAGTTTGGGGATACAATGAGCAGTTCTTC CATRGGSGVWGYNEQFF
TRBJ2-2 many TRBV20-1 . TGCAGTGCTAGGGAAATAACCGGGGAGCTGTTTTTT CSAREITGELFF
TRBJ1-1 many TRBV12-3/TRBV12-4 TRBD1 TGTGCCACCCATAACAGGGGAGGGAGGTCTGAAGCTTTCTTT CATHNRGGRSEAFF
TRBJ2-3 many TRBV20-1 . TGCAGTGCTAGAGAACCCCTGGGACGGCACACAGATACGCAGTATTTT CSAREPLGRHTDTQYF